This T cell receptor (beta chain) was retrieved from a study of Ad26.COV2.S vaccination and SARS-CoV-2 variants. Study-wide background: Ad26.COV2.S shots went into the muscle once or twice, 56 days apart.

Treatment reported: some 20 received Ad26.COV2.S at low or high dose, single or two shots; several received placebo; per-sample allocation not given. Repertoires come from day 63 after the first vaccine or placebo injection. This clone was recorded once. V was clipped by 1 base and J by 5 bases, with 8 bases between them. The CDR3 extends over 14 amino acids. CDR1 is LGHDT, CDR2 YNNKEL, per germline (reference sequence). Here immunoSEQ multiplex PCR was the method, and the copy in TCRdb shows in-frame clones only, minus some. The repertoire includes around 300,000 clones, about 88% of them detected once, and 6.4% sits in the top ten.

V gene TRBV3-1 (or the pseudogene TRBV3-2) combines with J gene TRBJ1-4; weak D call: TRBD1 (5 bases). The source is a person aged 18 to 59 who received the Ad26.COV2.S COVID-19 vaccine or a placebo. Sequenced material: peripheral blood, taken in a trial of Ad26.COV2.S vaccine versus placebo. Here the CDR3 reads CASSQVGGNEKLFF. For the CDR3, the DNA is TGTGCCAGCAGCCAAGTCGGGGGGAATGAAAAACTGTTTTTT.